The 32 T cell receptor beta chains below come from one sample, sequenced in a study of cytomegalovirus exposure and HLA in healthy donors. 60 Vbeta and 13 Jbeta primers were used in PCR. TCRdb keeps only in-frame clones here, not all; method: immunoSEQ multiplex PCR. The specimen's table records 200,000 or so clones. The specimen sequenced was PBMCs. These receptors came from a boy younger than 18 in good health and CMV-seronegative.

V is TRBV30 and J is TRBJ1-2, with 8 positions matching TRBD1. CDR3 length: 15 amino acids. V trimming: 0 bases; J trimming: 8 bases; junction bases outside the gene matches: 11. Germline V CDR1 and CDR2: GTSNPN, SVGIG (reference sequence). The CDR3: CAWSVTAGGAGGYTF. The CDR3 DNA follows: TGTGCCTGGAGTGTAACGGCAGGGGGCGCGGGCGGCTACACCTTC.

This rearrangement joins TRBV4-1 to TRBJ2-1; 7 nucleotides align to TRBD2. The CDR3 totals 18 residues. The germline gives CDR1 MGHRA, CDR2 YSYEKL. The V gene end was trimmed by 0 bases and the J gene end by 5 bases; junction bases not matched to a gene: 13. For the CDR3, the DNA is TGCGCCAGCAGCCAAGATCGGAGGCTAGCGGACTCACACAATGAGCAGTTCTTC. As protein: CASSQDRRLADSHNEQFF.

The chain combines TRBV19 with TRBJ1-5, with D hard to call. The V gene lost 6 bases and the J gene lost 2 bases, with 11 bases spanning the gap. CDR1 and CDR2 from the germline V gene are LNHDA and SQIVND (reference sequence). This CDR3 has 14 residues. The CDR3 region has the DNA TGTGCCAGTAGGGGCCAGCAGGGCAATCAGCCCCAGCATTTT. This translates into CASRGQQGNQPQHF.

The chain combines TRBV15 with TRBJ1-2; TRBD1 matches at 7 bases. CDR1 and CDR2 (germline): LNHNV, YYDKDF (reference sequence). The V gene end was trimmed by 5 bases and the J gene end by 4 bases; junction bases not matched to a gene: 10. CDR3 length: 15 amino acids. The CDR3 sequence is CATSGPTGFIYGYTF. CDR3 DNA: TGTGCCACCAGCGGACCGACAGGGTTCATCTATGGCTACACCTTC.

As for this clone: A junction end diverges from the germline sequence, so it may reflect a read error. The chain is built from TRBV18 and TRBJ1-4; tentative D call: TRBD1 (5 bases). From germline, CDR1 is KGHSH and CDR2 LQKENI. This CDR3 is built from 16 residues. CDR3 sequence: CASSPLGGASEEKLFF. The CDR3 DNA reads as TGTGCCAGCTCTCCACTAGGCGGGGCCTCGGAGGAAAAACTGTTTTTT.

V usage is TRBV2 and J usage is TRBJ1-1; possibly TRBD1 for D (6 bases). V lost 7 bases and J 1 base, leaving 10 bases between the germline ends. Germline CDR1 is SNHLY and CDR2 is FYNNEI. The length of the CDR3 is 13 residues. The CDR3 bases are TGTGCCAGCATCAGGACAGAGAACACTGAAGCTTTCTTT. Translating it yields CASIRTENTEAFF. The whole variable domain, filled in from reference TRBV2 and TRBJ1-1, reads EPEVTQTPSHQVTQMGQEVILRCVPISNHLYFYWYRQILGQKVEFLVSFYNNEISEKSEIFDDQFSVERPDGSNFTLKIRSTKLEDSAMYFCASIRTENTEAFFGQGTRLTVV.

This sequence joins TRBV7-2 and TRBJ2-7; no reliable D call. The ends were cut back, 1 base at V and 2 bases at J, with 15 bases in the middle. Germline V gene sequence: CDR1 SGHTA, CDR2 FQGNSA. The CDR3 has 16 amino acids. The CDR3 protein is CASSLVGTVPTYEQYF. For the CDR3, the DNA is TGTGCCAGCAGCTTAGTCGGCACAGTCCCTACCTACGAGCAGTACTTC.

This chain joins TRBV7-2 and TRBJ2-7; 10 positions match TRBD2. This CDR3 has 15 amino acids. Germline CDR1 SGHTA, CDR2 FQGNSA. V gave up 5 bases and J gave up 0 bases; unmatched junction bases: 4. CDR3 loop: CASSARLAGSYEQYF. The CDR3 nucleotides are TGTGCCAGCAGCGCGCGACTAGCGGGCTCCTACGAGCAGTACTTC. Based on the CDR3 plus reference TRBV7-2 and TRBJ2-7, the full variable domain is GAGVSQSPSNKVTEKGKDVELRCDPISGHTALYWYRQSLGQGLEFLIYFQGNSAPDKSGLPSDRFSAERTGGSVSTLTIQRTQQEDSAVYLCASSARLAGSYEQYFGPGTRLTVT.

V is TRBV5-6 and J is TRBJ2-3; D gene uncertain. With 4 bases removed from V and 4 bases from J, the gap between germline ends came to 7 bases. The CDR3 totals 12 residues. The germline V gene has CDR1 SGHDT and CDR2 YYEEEE. CDR3 sequence reads: CASSVQSDTQYF. DNA for the CDR3: TGTGCCAGCAGCGTCCAGTCAGATACGCAGTATTTT.

The gene calls are TRBV6-5 and TRBJ2-1; the match to TRBD2 covers 7 bases. CDR1 and CDR2 from the germline V gene are MNHEY and SVGAGI. The CDR3 is made up of 16 amino acids. V was clipped by 4 bases and J by 7 bases; unmatched bases: 13. The CDR3 sequence is CASSLYLAAFRNEQFF. The CDR3 DNA sequence: TGTGCCAGCAGTTTATACCTAGCGGCTTTCAGGAATGAGCAGTTCTTC.

The chain links TRBV18 to TRBJ1-3; weak D call: TRBD1 (6 bases). The length of the CDR3 is 16 residues. The V end was cut by 1 base, the J end by 1 base, with 11 bases between. Looked up from germline, CDR1 is KGHSH and CDR2 is LQKENI. The CDR3 reads CASSPRQVYSGNTIYF. DNA of the CDR3: TGTGCCAGCTCACCACGACAGGTTTATTCTGGAAACACCATATATTTT.

V usage is TRBV6-1 and J usage is TRBJ1-1; 10 bases fit TRBD1. Germline CDR1 and CDR2: MNHNS and SASEGT. This CDR3 spans 14 amino acids. J lost 1 base, V lost 6 bases, and 2 bases had no gene match. For the CDR3, the DNA is TGTGCCAGCAGCTGGGACAGGGGGAACACTGAAGCTTTCTTT. Translated, it gives CASSWDRGNTEAFF.

V usage is TRBV5-4 and J usage is TRBJ2-1; 8 bases align to TRBD1. Germline lookup yields CDR1 SGHNT and CDR2 YYREEE (reference sequence). V shed 1 base and J 8 bases; nucleotides not matched to a gene: 8. The CDR3 sequence is 15 residues long. The CDR3 region is CASSLRDRGFHEQFF. In DNA, the CDR3 is TGTGCCAGCAGCTTGAGAGACAGGGGTTTCCATGAGCAGTTCTTC.

The J gene is TRBJ2-3, the V gene TRBV5-4, with 8 bases matching TRBD2. The length of the CDR3 is 15 residues. Germline V CDR1 and CDR2: SGHNT, YYREEE (reference sequence). Trimming took 3 bases from V and 4 from J; bases not matched to a gene: 7. The CDR3 sequence: CASSSGGAGSDTQYF. CDR3 in DNA: TGTGCCAGCAGCTCCGGGGGGGCGGGCTCAGATACGCAGTATTTT.

The chain uses TRBV7-3 and TRBJ1-1, with 7 nucleotides matching TRBD1. The trim removed 5 bases at V and 5 bases at J, leaving 11 bases unmatched. Germline assignment: CDR1 SGHTA and CDR2 FQGTGA. The CDR3 sequence is 15 residues long. CDR3 sequence (DNA): TGTGCCAGCAGCCTAGTAGGGGGCGGAAAAACTGAAGCTTTCTTT. It specifies CASSLVGGGKTEAFF.

The V gene is TRBV13, the J gene TRBJ2-3, with 10 bases identical to TRBD2. V shed 3 bases, J shed 0 bases, and the junction held 9 bases outside the gene matches. CDR3 length equals 18 residues. Germline-derived CDR1 and CDR2 are PRHDT and FYEKMQ (reference sequence). CDR3 bases: TGTGCCAGCAGCTTGGATCCTAGCGGGGGCTCTAGCACAGATACGCAGTATTTT. Protein sequence: CASSLDPSGGSSTDTQYF.

The chain's CDR3 is CASRYRTGENQPQHF. CDR3 bases: TGTGCCAGCAGGTACCGGACAGGGGAAAATCAGCCCCAGCATTTT. V usage is TRBV6-4 and J usage is TRBJ1-5; 9 bases agree with TRBD1. Per germline, CDR1 MRHNA and CDR2 SNTAGT. The V and J ends lost 6 bases and 4 bases, in that order; junction bases with no gene match: 7. The CDR3 is made up of 15 amino acids.

The chain recombines TRBV11-3 with TRBJ2-2; D perhaps matches TRBD1 (5 bases). The germline V gene has CDR1 SGHNT and CDR2 YENEEA. The V gene lost 5 bases and the J gene lost 4 bases, with 14 bases spanning the gap. The CDR3 has 15 residues. CDR3 coding DNA: TGTGCCAGCAGCCCCACCAGGGTGGCCACCGGGGAGCTGTTTTTT. This sequence encodes CASSPTRVATGELFF.

The chain employs TRBV27 and TRBJ2-5; D may be TRBD1 (6 bases). Matching the DNA end better, TRBJ2-7 makes the J call doubtful. The CDR3 covers 13 residues. Looked up from germline, CDR1 is MNHEY and CDR2 is SMNVEV (reference sequence). The CDR3 bases are TGTGCCAGCAGTTCCGGGACAACTTACGAGCAGTACTTC. It codes for CASSSGTTYEQYF.

The chain links TRBV7-3 to TRBJ2-3, with D perhaps matching TRBD1 (5 bases). The CDR3 sequence is 15 residues long. With 7 bases removed from V and 2 bases from J, the gap between germline ends came to 16 bases. Germline V lookup: CDR1 SGHTA, CDR2 FQGTGA. CDR3 sequence reads: CASTENGRVTDTQYF. The CDR3 DNA reads as TGTGCCAGCACTGAAAACGGCAGGGTCACAGATACGCAGTATTTT.

This rearrangement joins TRBV7-3 to TRBJ1-1; D remains ambiguous. The length of the CDR3 is 16 residues. V lost 1 base, J lost 0 bases, and 12 bases lay in between. The germline gives CDR1 SGHTA, CDR2 FQGTGA. The CDR3 region is CASSLMATTMNTEAFF. The CDR3 coding sequence is TGTGCCAGCAGCTTAATGGCGACTACTATGAACACTGAAGCTTTCTTT.

The chain uses TRBV5-1 and TRBJ2-3; TRBD2 agrees at 15 bases. With V trimmed by 2 bases and J by 1 base, 2 bases remained unmatched. This CDR3 region has 17 residues. Looked up from germline, CDR1 is SGHRS and CDR2 is YFSETQ. Here the CDR3 reads CASSFWTSGGGTDTQYF. CDR3 sequence (DNA): TGCGCCAGCAGCTTTTGGACTAGCGGGGGGGGCACAGATACGCAGTATTTT. The full variable domain, its missing parts supplied by reference TRBV5-1 and TRBJ2-3, is KAGVTQTPRYLIKTRGQQVTLSCSPISGHRSVSWYQQTPGQGLQFLFEYFSETQRNKGNFPGRFSGRQFSNSRSEMNVSTLELGDSALYLCASSFWTSGGGTDTQYFGPGTRLTVL.

The rearrangement uses TRBV28 and TRBJ2-1; TRBD1 agrees at 8 bases. Germline V gene sequence: CDR1 MDHEN, CDR2 SYDVKM. The CDR3 is made up of 13 amino acids. V lost 3 bases, J lost 5 bases, and 0 bases stayed unmatched. CDR3 nucleotide sequence: TGTGCCAGCAGTTTGACAGGGGACAATGAGCAGTTCTTC. This encodes CASSLTGDNEQFF.

The J gene is TRBJ2-1, the V gene TRBV7-2, with TRBD2 as a possible D gene (5 bases). This CDR3 is built from 16 residues. Trimming cost V 5 bases and J 4 bases, with 18 bases left between them. Germline CDR1 SGHTA, CDR2 FQGNSA. The CDR3 coding sequence is TGTGCCAGCAGCCCGACGAGGAGGACCCTATACAATGAGCAGTTCTTC. It yields the protein CASSPTRRTLYNEQFF.

This chain connects TRBV30 to TRBJ1-5; D is ambiguous. Germline lookup yields CDR1 GTSNPN and CDR2 SVGIG (reference sequence). The CDR3 is 13 amino acids. V lost 2 bases to trimming and J lost 7 bases, with 12 bases between them. The CDR3 loop reads CAWSLGARQPQHF. DNA of the CDR3: TGTGCCTGGAGTCTGGGAGCGAGGCAGCCCCAGCATTTT.

The rearrangement links TRBV5-1 to TRBJ1-2, with a tentative D call TRBD1 (6 bases). V dropped 0 bases and J dropped 8 bases, with 11 bases sitting between them. The CDR3 has 13 amino acids. Germline CDR1 SGHRS, CDR2 YFSETQ. The CDR3 is CASSLVQGEGYTF. Written as DNA, the CDR3 is TGCGCCAGCAGCTTGGTACAGGGAGAAGGCTACACCTTC.

This rearrangement joins TRBV9 to TRBJ2-7, with 14 bases matching TRBD2. The CDR3 contains 16 residues. Germline V gives CDR1 SGDLS, CDR2 YYNGEE. Trimming cost V 3 bases and J 4 bases; bases outside gene matches: 6. CDR3 in amino acids: CASSASGLAGEYEQYF. DNA for the CDR3: TGTGCCAGCAGCGCATCGGGACTAGCGGGGGAATACGAGCAGTACTTC.

The V and J genes are TRBV19 and TRBJ2-1; 11 bases match TRBD2. With V trimmed by 3 bases and J by 5 bases, 9 bases remained unmatched. The CDR3 contains 17 residues. CDR1 and CDR2 (germline): LNHDA, SQIVND (reference sequence). The CDR3 DNA reads as TGTGCCAGTAGTATCCTAGCGGGGGGCGTGGGCGACAATGAGCAGTTCTTC. Residues: CASSILAGGVGDNEQFF.

This chain joins TRBV4-1 and TRBJ2-3; the match to TRBD2 covers 8 bases. Germline V gene sequence: CDR1 MGHRA, CDR2 YSYEKL. J was trimmed by 2 bases and V by 3 bases; bases with no gene match: 16. The length of the CDR3 is 19 residues. The CDR3 sequence: CASSHPPQALAGFTDTQYF. The CDR3 DNA is TGCGCCAGCAGCCATCCTCCTCAAGCCTTAGCGGGATTCACAGATACGCAGTATTTT.

The V gene is TRBV18, the J gene TRBJ1-6; tentatively, D is TRBD1 (5 bases). With 6 bases removed from V and 9 bases from J, the gap between germline ends came to 15 bases. The CDR3 contains 14 residues. Germline CDR1 is KGHSH and CDR2 is LQKENI. The CDR3 DNA follows: TGTGCCAGCTCGTTAGAGGGAGGGGTTTCACCCCTCCACTTT. Encoded protein: CASSLEGGVSPLHF.

The chain recombines TRBV7-4 with TRBJ2-7; TRBD1 might be the D (7 bases). Deletions cut 0 bases from V and 2 bases from J, with 11 bases between. CDR1 is SGHVT, CDR2 SQSDAQ, per germline. The CDR3 consists of 15 residues. CDR3 nucleotides: TGTGCCAGCAGCTTAGCGCGGGACAGAACCTACGAGCAGTACTTC. Its translation: CASSLARDRTYEQYF.

The J gene is TRBJ1-1, the V gene TRBV15; D gene ambiguous. Germline loops: CDR1 LNHNV, CDR2 YYDKDF (reference sequence). V dropped 0 bases and J dropped 4 bases, with 6 bases sitting between them. The CDR3 sequence is 13 residues long. The CDR3 sequence: CATSRDIITEAFF. In nucleotides, the CDR3 is TGTGCCACCAGCAGAGATATAATCACTGAAGCTTTCTTT.